Described below is a single T cell receptor (beta chain) sequence and its context. The naive CD8 population came from CD45RO-negative cells selected for CCR7, without terminally differentiated effector memory CD45RA+ cells. CDR3 length: 14 residues. The sample originates from a study of shared clonotypes between healthy human individuals. Clones were sequenced by immunoSEQ multiplex PCR, and TCRdb holds only the in-frame ones, with some missing. The sample holds some 2.1 million clones; 93% are singletons and the top ten take less than 2%. The sample taken for sequencing was naive CD8+ T cells from PBMCs. The sequence derives from a man between 18 and 29 years old in good health. Some clones in this sample may be carry-over from other donors' samples. The chain combines TRBV21-1 with TRBJ2-7; TRBD2 is the table's D call, not checked against the DNA. TRBV21-1 is labeled a pseudogene. The DNA of the CDR3 is TGTGCCAGCAGCAAAGGGGGGGAGAAGGGCGAGCAGTACTTC. Encoded protein: CASSKGGEKGEQYF.